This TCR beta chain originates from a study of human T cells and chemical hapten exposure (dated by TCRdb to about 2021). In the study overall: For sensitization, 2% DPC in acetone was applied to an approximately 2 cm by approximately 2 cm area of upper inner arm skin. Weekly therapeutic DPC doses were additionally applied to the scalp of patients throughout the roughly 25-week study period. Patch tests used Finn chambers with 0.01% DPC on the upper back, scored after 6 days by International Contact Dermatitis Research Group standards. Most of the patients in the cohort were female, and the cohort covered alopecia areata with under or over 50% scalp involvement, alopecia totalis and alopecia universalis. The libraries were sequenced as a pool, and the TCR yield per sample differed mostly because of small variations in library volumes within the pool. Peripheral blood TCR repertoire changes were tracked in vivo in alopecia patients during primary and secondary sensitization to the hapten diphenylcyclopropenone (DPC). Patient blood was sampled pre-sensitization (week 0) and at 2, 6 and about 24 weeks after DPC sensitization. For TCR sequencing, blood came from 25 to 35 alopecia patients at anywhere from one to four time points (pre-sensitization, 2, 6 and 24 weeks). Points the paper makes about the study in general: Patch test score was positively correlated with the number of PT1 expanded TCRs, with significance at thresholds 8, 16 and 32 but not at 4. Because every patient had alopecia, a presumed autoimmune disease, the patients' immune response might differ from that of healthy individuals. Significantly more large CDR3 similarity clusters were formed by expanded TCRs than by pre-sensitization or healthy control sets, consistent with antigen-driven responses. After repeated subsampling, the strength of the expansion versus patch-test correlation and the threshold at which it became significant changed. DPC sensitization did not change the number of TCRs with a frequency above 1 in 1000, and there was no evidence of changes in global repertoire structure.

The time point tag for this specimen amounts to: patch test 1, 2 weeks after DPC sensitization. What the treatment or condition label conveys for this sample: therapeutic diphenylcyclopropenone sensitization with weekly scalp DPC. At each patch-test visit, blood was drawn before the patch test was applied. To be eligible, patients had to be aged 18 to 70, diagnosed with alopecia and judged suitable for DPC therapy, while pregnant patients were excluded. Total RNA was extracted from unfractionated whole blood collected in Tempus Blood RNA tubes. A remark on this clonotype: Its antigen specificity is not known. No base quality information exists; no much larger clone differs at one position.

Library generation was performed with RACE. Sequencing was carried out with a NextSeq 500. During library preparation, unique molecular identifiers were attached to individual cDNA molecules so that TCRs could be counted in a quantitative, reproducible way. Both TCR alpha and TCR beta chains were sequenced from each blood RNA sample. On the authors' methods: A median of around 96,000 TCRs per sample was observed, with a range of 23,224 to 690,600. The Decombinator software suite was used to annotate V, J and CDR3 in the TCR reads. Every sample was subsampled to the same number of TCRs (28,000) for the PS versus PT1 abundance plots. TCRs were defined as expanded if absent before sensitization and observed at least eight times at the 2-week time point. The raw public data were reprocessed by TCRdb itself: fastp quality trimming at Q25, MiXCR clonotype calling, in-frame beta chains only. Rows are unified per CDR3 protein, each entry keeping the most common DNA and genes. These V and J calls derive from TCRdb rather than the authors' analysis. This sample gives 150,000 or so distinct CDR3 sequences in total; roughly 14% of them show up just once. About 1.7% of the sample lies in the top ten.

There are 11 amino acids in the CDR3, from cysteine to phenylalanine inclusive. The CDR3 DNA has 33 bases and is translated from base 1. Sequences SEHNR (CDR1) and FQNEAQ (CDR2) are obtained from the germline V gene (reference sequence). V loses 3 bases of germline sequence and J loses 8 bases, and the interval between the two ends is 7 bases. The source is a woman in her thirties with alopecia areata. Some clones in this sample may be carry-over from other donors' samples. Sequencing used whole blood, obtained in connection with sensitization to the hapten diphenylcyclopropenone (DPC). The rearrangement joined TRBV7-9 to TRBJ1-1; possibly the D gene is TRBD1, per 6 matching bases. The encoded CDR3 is CASSFQGEAFF. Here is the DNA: TGTGCCAGCAGCTTTCAGGGGGAAGCTTTCTTT.